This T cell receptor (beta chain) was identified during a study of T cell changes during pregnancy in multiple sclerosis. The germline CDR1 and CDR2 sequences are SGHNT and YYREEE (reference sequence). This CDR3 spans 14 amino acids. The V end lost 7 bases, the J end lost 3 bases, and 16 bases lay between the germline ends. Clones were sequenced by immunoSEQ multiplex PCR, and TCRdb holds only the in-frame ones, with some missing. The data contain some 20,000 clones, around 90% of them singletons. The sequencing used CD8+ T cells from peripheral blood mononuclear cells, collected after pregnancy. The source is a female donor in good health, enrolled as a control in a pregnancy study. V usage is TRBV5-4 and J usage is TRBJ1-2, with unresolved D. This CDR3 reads CASAPGTDHYGYTF. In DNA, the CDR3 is TGTGCCAGCGCCCCTGGAACAGACCACTATGGCTACACCTTC.